Listed here is a single TCR beta chain. This sample was taken from a study of blood T cell repertoires in COVID-19. Turning to the study itself: The cDNA or gDNA used as material had been derived from T cells, B-cell-depleted T cells, or PBMCs.

Recruitment covered roughly 24 US areas and drew participants whose ages spanned roughly 18 to 89 years. What the recovered Cohort 3 donors had was two negative PCRs, clearance, or symptom resolution. CDR1 is KGHDR, CDR2 SFDVKD, per germline. V was pared by 4 bases and J by 2 bases, with 6 bases of the junction left unmatched. The CDR3 is made up of 16 amino acids. The data were produced by immunoSEQ multiplex PCR, yet TCRdb's version contains in-frame clones alone and is incomplete. Here the sample spans hundreds of thousands of clones, roughly 86% being singletons. The genes are TRBV24-1 and TRBJ2-2; 7 bases fit TRBD1. The TCR sequence derives from a woman aged 45-65 years who had recovered from COVID-19. The specimen sequenced was PBMCs or T cells enriched from blood (not recorded which). CDR3 nucleotides: TGTGCCACCAGTGACCTCGGGACAGCCAACACCGGGGAGCTGTTTTTT. Encoded protein: CATSDLGTANTGELFF.